This is a list of T cell receptor beta chains from one sample in a study of blood T cell repertoires in COVID-19. The assay was immunoSEQ multiplex PCR, and TCRdb's table has in-frame clones only and misses some. The top ten clones hold over 4.5% of a sample with approximately 250,000 clones, around 78% of them seen once. Sequenced material: peripheral blood. The receptors here all came from a man aged 55 to 70 who had recovered from COVID-19. Each CDR3 is given with its conserved first and last residue. D genes are given only for firm matches. Clone size appears in some rows only: once, few, many, or a class for an expanded clone.

TRBV19	.	TRBJ1-5	TRBD1	TGTGCCAGTACTAGGACAGGGCGCAACGATCAGCCCCAGCATTTT	CASTRTGRNDQPQHF
TRBV5-4	.	TRBJ2-3	TRBD2	TGTGCCAGCAGCACAGGACTAGCGGGACGTGCTAGCACAGATACGCAGTATTTT	CASSTGLAGRASTDTQYF
TRBV6-5	.	TRBJ1-4	TRBD1	TGTGCCAGCAGGCAGGGGGGTGGTAATGAAAAACTGTTTTTT	CASRQGGGNEKLFF
TRBV28	.	TRBJ2-1	TRBD2	TGTGCCAGCAGTTTTGATAGCGGGGGCCCCCGATATGAGCAGTTCTTC	CASSFDSGGPRYEQFF
TRBV6-1	.	TRBJ1-5	.	TGTGCCAGCAGTGAATTCATAGGCCGGGGGGCGGGTAAGCCCCAGCATTTT	CASSEFIGRGAGKPQHF
TRBV19	.	TRBJ1-5	.	TGTGGCTCCGGAGGGGTCGATCAGCCCCAGCATTTT	CGSGGVDQPQHF
TRBV7-8	.	TRBJ2-6	.	TGTGCCAGCAGCTTTGACCCGGGACACTCCCTTGCTGGGGCCAACGTCCTGACTTTC	CASSFDPGHSLAGANVLTF
TRBV7-9	.	TRBJ2-2	TRBD2	TGTGCCAGCAGACCGGGACTAGCGGGAGTGAGGCGTTCCGGGGAGCTGTTTTTT	CASRPGLAGVRRSGELFF
TRBV30	.	TRBJ2-1	.	TGTGCCTGGAGTGTACTATTTGAGCAGTTCTTC	CAWSVLFEQFF
TRBV9	.	TRBJ1-6	.	TGTGCCAGCAGCGTAGCCTCATCTCCTACGGATTCACCCCTCCACTTT	CASSVASSPTDSPLHF
TRBV6-2/TRBV6-3	once	TRBJ2-3	TRBD2	TGTGCCAGCAGTCCCGCGGGGGCAGATACGCAGTATTTT	CASSPAGADTQYF
TRBV11-2	few	TRBJ2-5	.	TGTGCCAGCAGCTTATCGGGCCGGGGGACGAAGACCCAGTACTTC	CASSLSGRGTKTQYF
TRBV13	.	TRBJ2-2	TRBD1	TGTGCCAGCAGCACGGACAGGGCGAACACCGGGGAGCTGTTTTTT	CASSTDRANTGELFF
TRBV19	.	TRBJ2-1	TRBD1	TGTGCCACAACTACGGACAGGAGCTCCTACAATGAGCAGTTCTTC	CATTTDRSSYNEQFF
TRBV19	.	TRBJ2-1	TRBD2	TGTGCCAGTAGTCAACAACCGGGACTAGCGGTCGGCGAGCAGTTCTTC	CASSQQPGLAVGEQFF